This TCR beta chain was identified during a study of Ad26.COV2.S vaccination and SARS-CoV-2 variants. Study context: Intramuscular Ad26.COV2.S doses were given once or twice, 56 days apart. Study-level points and caveats: Participants given vaccine showed non-spike TCR breadth similar to that of placebo recipients.

The sample's treatment: around 19 received Ad26.COV2.S at low or high dose, single or two shots; roughly five received placebo; per-sample allocation not given. Samples came from day 63 after the first vaccine or placebo injection. Comments on this clone: Its antigen remains unidentified.

TCRdb's copy holds only in-frame clones and misses some; the assay was immunoSEQ multiplex PCR. The sample has a few hundred thousand clones; around 92% are singletons. The CDR3 sequence is 15 residues long. V was shortened by 3 bases and J by 2 bases, with 13 bases between the two germline ends. Germline V CDR1 and CDR2: LNHNV, YYDKDF (reference sequence). The starting material was peripheral blood, obtained in a trial of Ad26.COV2.S vaccine versus placebo. The chain uses TRBV15 and TRBJ1-2; D is possibly TRBD1 (6 bases). The receptor was isolated from a person aged 18-60 years who received the Ad26.COV2.S COVID-19 vaccine or a placebo. This CDR3 reads CATSRGGRENYGYTF. DNA for the CDR3: TGTGCCACCAGCAGGGGGGGCAGGGAAAACTATGGCTACACCTTC.